A selection of T cell receptor beta chains follows, all from one sample in a study of blood T cell repertoires in COVID-19. The assay was immunoSEQ multiplex PCR, and TCRdb's table has in-frame clones only and misses some. The sample records fewer than 250,000 clones, approximately 83% being singletons. The source material was PBMCs or T cells enriched from blood (not recorded which). The receptor set was obtained from a woman aged 40 to 50 who had been exposed to COVID-19. CDR3s include the opening cysteine and the closing phenylalanine or tryptophan. The D gene is left open where the match is weak. Clone size is shown for a subset of rows, as once, few, many or a class of expanded clone.

V gene	D gene	clone size	J gene	CDR3 protein	CDR3 DNA
TRBV7-9	NA	NA	TRBJ1-1	CASTLDRNTEAFF	TGTGCCAGCACCTTGGACAGGAACACTGAAGCTTTCTTT
TRBV7-2	TRBD1	NA	TRBJ2-1	CASSSRQGGYNEQFF	TGTGCCAGCAGCTCGCGACAGGGGGGGTACAATGAGCAGTTCTTC
TRBV9	NA	NA	TRBJ2-5	CASSVGAHQETQYF	TGTGCCAGCAGCGTAGGGGCGCATCAAGAGACCCAGTACTTC
TRBV5-4	TRBD1	NA	TRBJ1-1	CASSLGSPGQANTEAFF	TGTGCCAGCAGCTTGGGCTCCCCCGGACAGGCGAACACTGAAGCTTTCTTT
TRBV7-7	TRBD2	NA	TRBJ2-1	CASSPGLAYNEQFF	TGTGCTAGCAGCCCCGGACTAGCTTATAATGAGCAGTTCTTC
TRBV7-2	TRBD2	NA	TRBJ2-5	CASSAGLAGESYQETQYF	TGTGCCAGCAGCGCGGGGCTAGCGGGGGAGTCCTACCAAGAGACCCAGTACTTC
TRBV3-1/TRBV3-2	NA	NA	TRBJ1-1	CASSQRGSGTEAFF	TGTGCCAGCAGCCAACGAGGGTCCGGCACTGAAGCTTTCTTT
TRBV27	NA	NA	TRBJ1-2	CASSLRREIVYGYTF	TGTGCCAGCAGTTTAAGGAGGGAGATTGTCTATGGCTACACCTTC
TRBV9	NA	NA	TRBJ2-5	CASSVDQGGETQYF	TGTGCCAGCAGCGTAGATCAGGGTGGGGAGACCCAGTACTTC
TRBV6-1	NA	NA	TRBJ1-2	CASSEMLAAANYGYTF	TGTGCCAGCAGTGAAATGTTGGCGGCGGCTAACTATGGCTACACCTTC
TRBV2	TRBD1	NA	TRBJ2-5	CASTRQGWTQYF	TGTGCCAGCACCAGACAGGGTTGGACCCAGTACTTC
TRBV27	TRBD1	NA	TRBJ1-1	CASSLYAGGVEAFF	TGTGCCAGCAGTTTATATGCAGGGGGTGTAGAAGCTTTCTTT
TRBV11-2	TRBD1	NA	TRBJ2-5	CASSANLGQKQETQYF	TGTGCCAGCAGCGCCAATTTGGGACAGAAACAAGAGACCCAGTACTTC
TRBV5-8	NA	NA	TRBJ2-1	CASSFNVMYEQFF	TGTGCCAGCAGCTTTAATGTTATGTATGAGCAGTTCTTC
TRBV5-4	TRBD1	NA	TRBJ2-5	CASGTDQETQYF	TGTGCCAGCGGGACAGACCAAGAGACCCAGTACTTC
TRBV15	TRBD2	NA	TRBJ2-1	CATSIKGLAVPNEQFF	TGTGCCACCAGCATAAAGGGACTAGCGGTACCCAATGAGCAGTTCTTC
TRBV5-1	TRBD1	NA	TRBJ1-1	CASSLGGTGEHTEAFF	TGCGCCAGCAGCTTGGGAGGGACAGGGGAACATACTGAAGCTTTCTTT
TRBV6-5	NA	many	TRBJ2-1	CASSYSAGPEGEQFF	TGTGCCAGCAGTTACTCCGCGGGCCCGGAGGGTGAGCAGTTCTTC
TRBV9	TRBD1	NA	TRBJ2-7	CASSVATQGQGPSEQYF	TGTGCCAGCAGCGTAGCCACCCAGGGACAGGGGCCTTCGGAGCAGTACTTC
TRBV5-5	NA	NA	TRBJ2-3	CASSLRLGTDTQYF	TGTGCCAGCAGCTTGAGGCTAGGCACAGATACGCAGTATTTT
TRBV9	TRBD1	NA	TRBJ1-2	CASSVLGTAYNGYTF	TGTGCCAGCAGCGTCCTCGGGACAGCGTATAATGGCTACACCTTC
TRBV6-2/TRBV6-3	NA	NA	TRBJ1-1	CASSYGRERGGPSAEAFF	TGTGCCAGCAGTTACGGGAGGGAGAGGGGAGGGCCATCGGCTGAAGCTTTCTTT
TRBV20-1	NA	once	TRBJ1-2	CSAGGGNGYTF	TGCAGTGCTGGGGGAGGGAACGGCTACACCTTC
TRBV2	NA	once	TRBJ2-5	CASSRRVAQETQYF	TGTGCCAGCAGCCGACGGGTAGCACAAGAGACCCAGTACTTC
TRBV29-1	NA	many	TRBJ2-3	CSVEVQQSGDTQYF	TGCAGCGTTGAAGTCCAACAGTCGGGGGATACGCAGTATTTT
TRBV11-1	TRBD1	NA	TRBJ1-4	CASSPSRTGTNEKLFF	TGTGCCAGCAGCCCAAGCAGGACAGGGACTAATGAAAAACTGTTTTTT
TRBV14	TRBD1	NA	TRBJ2-7	CASSQGSWTGAYEQYF	TGTGCCAGCAGCCAAGGGAGTTGGACAGGGGCCTACGAGCAGTACTTC
TRBV7-9	TRBD1	NA	TRBJ1-1	CASTRGGQGASEAFF	TGTGCCAGCACCAGAGGAGGACAGGGGGCGTCTGAAGCTTTCTTT
TRBV4-1	TRBD2	NA	TRBJ2-3	CASSQDSTSGGGADTQYF	TGCGCCAGCAGCCAAGATTCTACTAGCGGGGGAGGGGCAGATACGCAGTATTTT
TRBV6-2/TRBV6-3	TRBD2	NA	TRBJ2-5	CASSLTGTSGAETQYF	TGTGCCAGCAGTCTTACCGGGACTAGCGGGGCAGAGACCCAGTACTTC
TRBV7-6	TRBD1	few	TRBJ2-7	CASSPGTGGYEQYF	TGTGCCAGCAGCCCTGGGACAGGGGGTTACGAGCAGTACTTC
TRBV5-4	TRBD2	NA	TRBJ2-5	CASSSPGGSETQYF	TGTGCCAGCAGCTCCCCGGGAGGGTCAGAGACCCAGTACTTC
TRBV6-6	TRBD1	NA	TRBJ1-5	CASSRQGTGTNQPQHF	TGTGCCAGCAGTCGACAGGGGACAGGAACTAATCAGCCCCAGCATTTT